This T cell receptor (beta chain) was found in a study of CD8+ T cells in alopecia areata. This clone was counted a single time. RNA, once extracted, was reverse transcribed into cDNA for use as the sequencing template. Clones were sequenced by immunoSEQ multiplex PCR, and TCRdb holds only the in-frame ones, with some missing. In the table there are 140,000 to 150,000 clones, roughly 50% of which are singletons. T lymphocytes (CD4+ and CD8+) were sorted from PBMCs. Sequencing was carried out using CD4+ T cells sorted from blood. The sequence was collected from a human donor with alopecia areata.

In DNA form, the CDR3 reads TGTGCCACCCGGGACAGAGCCACAGATACGCAGTATTTT. It codes for CATRDRATDTQYF. This sequence joins TRBV15 and TRBJ2-3; 7 bases are a match to TRBD1. The CDR3 extends over 13 amino acids. Germline V gene sequence: CDR1 LNHNV, CDR2 YYDKDF (reference sequence). J was trimmed by 2 bases and V by 8 bases; bases with no gene match: 4.